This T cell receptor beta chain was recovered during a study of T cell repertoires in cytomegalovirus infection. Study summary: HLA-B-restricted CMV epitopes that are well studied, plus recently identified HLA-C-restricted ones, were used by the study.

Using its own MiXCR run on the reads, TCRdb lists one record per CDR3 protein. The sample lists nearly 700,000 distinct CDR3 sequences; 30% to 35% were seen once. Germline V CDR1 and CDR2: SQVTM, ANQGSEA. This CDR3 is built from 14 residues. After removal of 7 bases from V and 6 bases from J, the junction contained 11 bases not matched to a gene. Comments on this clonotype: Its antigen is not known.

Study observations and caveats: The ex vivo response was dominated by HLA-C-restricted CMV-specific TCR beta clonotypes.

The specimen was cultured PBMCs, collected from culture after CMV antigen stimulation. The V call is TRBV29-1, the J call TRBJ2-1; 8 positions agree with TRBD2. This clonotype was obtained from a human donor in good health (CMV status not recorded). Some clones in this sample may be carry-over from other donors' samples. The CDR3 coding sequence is TGCAGCGCCGTAAGGGCGGGAGGTCGCAATGAGCAGTTCTTC. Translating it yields CSAVRAGGRNEQFF.